Following are 7 T cell receptor beta chains from one sample sequenced in a study of CD8+ T cells in alopecia areata. cDNA serving as the sequencing template came from extracted, reverse transcribed RNA. Data came from immunoSEQ multiplex PCR; TCRdb stores just in-frame clones and leaves some out. The data contain about 270,000 clones, 45% to 70% of them singletons. The treatment: oral pan-JAK inhibitor, 5-10 mg twice daily. The source material was CD4+ T cells sorted from blood, sampled around week 53, from a patient treated with tofacitinib. All receptors derive from a human donor with alopecia areata.

J is TRBJ1-5 and V is TRBV7-8, with D perhaps TRBD1 (6 bases). Germline V gene data show CDR1 as SGHVS and CDR2 as FQNEAQ. Deletions cut 1 base from V and 6 bases from J, with 10 bases between. This CDR3 spans 14 amino acids. The CDR3 sequence is CASSLGGRRQPQHF. The CDR3 region has the DNA TGTGCCAGCAGCTTAGGGGGGCGACGTCAGCCCCAGCATTTT.

The chain carries TRBV30 and TRBJ2-3; no reliable D call. This CDR3 spans 12 amino acids. Germline V gene lookup returns CDR1 GTSNPN and CDR2 SVGIG (reference sequence). Trimming shortened V by 8 bases and J by 5 bases, and 14 bases separated the two germline ends. CDR3 nucleotides: TGTGCCGCCGTAATCAGAAGAGATACGCAGTATTTT. Residues: CAAVIRRDTQYF.

This sequence joins TRBV7-3 and TRBJ1-5; D unresolved. CDR3 size: 13 residues. V was clipped by 0 bases and J by 4 bases, with 4 bases between them. CDR1 is SGHTA and CDR2 is FQGTGA in the germline V gene. Written as DNA, the CDR3 is TGTGCCAGCAGCTTAACACCTAATCAGCCCCAGCATTTT. This encodes CASSLTPNQPQHF.

To note about this clone: The same CDR3 also results from other DNA sequences found in this sample. V is TRBV29-1 and J is TRBJ2-3; a weak D match, TRBD1 (5 bases). CDR3 length: 12 residues. Germline values: CDR1 SQVTM, CDR2 ANQGSEA. V shed 6 bases and J shed 1 base, with 8 bases lying between them. The CDR3 region is CSVETGTDTQYF. DNA of the CDR3: TGCAGCGTAGAGACAGGCACAGATACGCAGTATTTT.

This clone was seen more than once but under ten times. The chain couples TRBV7-6 to TRBJ2-7; possibly TRBD2 for D (6 bases). Germline V gives CDR1 SGHVS, CDR2 FNYEAQ. V lost 0 bases to trimming and J lost 3 bases, with 6 bases between them. There are 13 residues in the CDR3. CDR3 region: CASSLARGYEQYF. CDR3 in DNA: TGTGCCAGCAGCTTAGCGCGGGGCTACGAGCAGTACTTC.

This clone has a handful of counts. The chain links TRBV2 to TRBJ2-5; 9 nucleotides align to TRBD1. The ends lost 8 bases at V and 5 bases at J; junction bases unmatched: 6. Germline CDR1 reads SNHLY; CDR2 reads FYNNEI. CDR3 size: 13 residues. The CDR3 region is CASGTGRGETQYF. The CDR3 coding sequence is TGTGCCAGCGGGACAGGGCGCGGGGAGACCCAGTACTTC.

This clone has just a few counts. This chain joins TRBV2 and TRBJ1-5; D ambiguous. Germline loops: CDR1 SNHLY, CDR2 FYNNEI. Trimming pared 4 bases from V and 0 bases from J, leaving 7 bases between. The CDR3 has 14 amino acids. The CDR3 nucleotides are TGTGCCAGCAGTGGCAGTGTTAGCAATCAGCCCCAGCATTTT. Translated, it gives CASSGSVSNQPQHF.